This T cell receptor beta chain emerged from a study of blood T cell repertoires in COVID-19. Study in general: T cells, B-cell-depleted T cells, or PBMCs supplied cDNA or gDNA.

TCRdb keeps only in-frame clones here, not all; method: immunoSEQ multiplex PCR. This sample has some 150,000 clones; around 80% occur once, and the top ten carry 35% to 45%. The CDR3 length is 13 residues. Germline assignment: CDR1 LGHNA and CDR2 YNFKEQ. Trimming shortened V by 1 base and J by 7 bases, and 10 bases separated the two germline ends. Sequencing was performed on peripheral blood. The source of this sequence is a human donor in a cohort sampled during active COVID-19. V gene TRBV4-2 combines with J gene TRBJ1-1; D remains unclear. Here the CDR3 reads CASSQGPHDEAFF. Here the CDR3 DNA reads TGTGCCAGCAGCCAAGGGCCGCACGATGAAGCTTTCTTT.